What follows are 12 T cell receptor beta chains derived from one specimen sequenced in a study of vaccination effects on CD4 cells after COVID-19. For these receptors, no antigen is known. Libraries were prepared by immunoSEQ multiplex PCR; TCRdb keeps only in-frame clonotypes and omits some of them. This table has around 30,000 clones, 65% appearing once. Between days 9 and 11 of culture, CD4+ T cells were separated out. Source: CD4+ T cells from PBMCs cultured without peptide, taken before COVID-19 vaccination. These receptors originate from a human donor who received a COVID-19 vaccine.

The chain joins TRBV18 to TRBJ1-2; TRBD1 might be the D (5 bases). Germline assignment: CDR1 KGHSH and CDR2 LQKENI. The ends were cut back, 6 bases at V and 6 bases at J, with 17 bases in the middle. The CDR3 sequence is 14 residues long. The CDR3 sequence: CASSMGDGPNGYTF. CDR3 sequence (DNA): TGTGCCAGCTCCATGGGGGACGGACCTAATGGCTACACCTTC.

The V call is TRBV19, the J call TRBJ2-7, with 7 bases matching TRBD2. The CDR3 has 16 residues. Germline V lookup: CDR1 LNHDA, CDR2 SQIVND (reference sequence). The V gene end was trimmed by 1 base and the J gene end by 3 bases; junction bases not matched to a gene: 9. The CDR3 nucleotides are TGTGCCAGTAGTATAGTGGCGGGGGTAGGTTTCTACGAGCAGTACTTC. Translated, it gives CASSIVAGVGFYEQYF.

The chain links TRBV10-2 to TRBJ2-3; 9 bases line up with TRBD2. In germline, CDR1 is WSHSY, CDR2 SAAADI. The CDR3 extends over 17 amino acids. Germline trimming cut 6 bases from V and 2 bases from J; bases unmatched to any gene: 12. The CDR3 bases are TGCGCCAGCAGACATATCGCTAGCGGGAAGAACACAGATACGCAGTATTTT. It specifies CASRHIASGKNTDTQYF.

This chain connects TRBV5-4 to TRBJ2-7; D remains unclear. The CDR3 has 14 amino acids. V was shortened by 3 bases and J by 3 bases, with 13 bases between the two germline ends. From germline, CDR1 is SGHNT and CDR2 YYREEE (reference sequence). CDR3 amino acids: CASSWRPRSYEQYF. CDR3 DNA: TGTGCCAGCAGCTGGCGCCCCCGAAGCTACGAGCAGTACTTC.

The chain recombines TRBV7-6 with TRBJ2-2, with a tentative D call TRBD2 (5 bases). V lost 6 bases to trimming and J lost 1 base, with 15 bases between them. The CDR3 is made up of 16 amino acids. Germline CDR1 is SGHVS and CDR2 is FNYEAQ. Written as DNA, the CDR3 is TGTGCCAGCAGTCCCTTTGGCGGGTTGAACACCGGGGAGCTGTTTTTT. It is translated as CASSPFGGLNTGELFF.

In its sample, this clone was seen once. The CDR3: CASSQDRGRYEQYF. DNA for the CDR3: TGTGCCAGCAGCCAGGACAGGGGTAGATACGAGCAGTACTTC. The rearrangement joins TRBV5-4 to TRBJ2-7; TRBD1 aligns across 9 bases. J lost 4 bases, V lost 4 bases, and 6 bases had no gene match. CDR1 SGHNT and CDR2 YYREEE come from the germline V gene (reference sequence). The CDR3 consists of 14 residues.

V is TRBV19 and J is TRBJ1-2; D remains unclear. CDR3 size: 14 residues. V dropped 4 bases and J dropped 6 bases, with 15 bases sitting between them. Germline lookup yields CDR1 LNHDA and CDR2 SQIVND (reference sequence). Here the CDR3 DNA reads TGTGCCAGTAGTAGGAGCAGTAGGTCGGATGGCTACACCTTC. It yields the protein CASSRSSRSDGYTF.

The rearrangement uses TRBV9 and TRBJ2-2; D gene ambiguous. The CDR3 extends over 14 amino acids. Trimming stripped 1 base from V and 3 bases from J, with 7 bases between. Germline-derived CDR1 and CDR2 are SGDLS and YYNGEE. The CDR3 here is CASSVTQHTGELFF. The CDR3 coding sequence is TGTGCCAGCAGCGTAACACAGCACACCGGGGAGCTGTTTTTT.

This clone was observed a handful of times. The chain joins TRBV4-2 to TRBJ1-3; D call uncertain. There are 12 residues in the CDR3. The germline gives CDR1 LGHNA, CDR2 YNFKEQ. Trimming removed 4 bases at V and 1 base at J, with 2 bases between. The CDR3 nucleotides read TGTGCCAGCAGCCTATCTGGAAACACCATATATTTT. This sequence encodes CASSLSGNTIYF.

This clone has just a few counts. The gene calls are TRBV6-1 and TRBJ2-1, with D perhaps matching TRBD2 (5 bases). The CDR3 consists of 16 residues. Germline loops: CDR1 MNHNS, CDR2 SASEGT. V was cut by 4 bases and J by 9 bases, with 22 bases left in between. CDR3 sequence reads: CASSGSGRAVGIEQFF. CDR3 sequence (DNA): TGTGCCAGCAGTGGAAGCGGTAGGGCAGTTGGGATTGAGCAGTTCTTC.

The chain uses TRBV7-9 and TRBJ2-7, with a tentative D call TRBD1 (5 bases). CDR1 and CDR2 from the germline V gene are SEHNR and FQNEAQ (reference sequence). Trimming took 1 base from V and 0 from J, leaving 7 bases between them. This CDR3 region has 14 residues. The CDR3 coding sequence is TGTGCCAGCAGCTTAGACAGGATCTCCTACGAGCAGTACTTC. Its protein product is CASSLDRISYEQYF.

The V call is TRBV3-1 (or the pseudogene TRBV3-2), the J call TRBJ2-5, with 9 nucleotides matching TRBD1. Germline V CDR1 and CDR2: LGHDT, YNNKEL (reference sequence). The CDR3 spans 15 residues. The J segment lost 5 bases and the V segment lost 1 base, leaving 5 bases of the junction unmatched. CDR3 region: CASSQGTGARETQYF. CDR3 in DNA: TGTGCCAGCAGCCAAGGGACAGGGGCGAGGGAGACCCAGTACTTC.